The rows below give T cell receptor beta chains drawn from one sample of a study of shared clonotypes between healthy human individuals. Sequenced by immunoSEQ multiplex PCR; TCRdb stores in-frame clones only, minus some. The repertoire consists of about 2 million clones, with 85% to 95% occurring once and the leading ten covering roughly 0.13%. The sample consisted of naive CD4+ T cells sorted from blood. These receptors were collected from a man younger than 35 in good health. Both conserved end residues are part of each CDR3. D genes are given only for firm matches. Some rows have no size entry. The others give once, few or many, or a class for an expanded clone.

v_gene	j_gene	d_gene	abundance	CDR3aa	CDR3nt
TRBV7-2	TRBJ2-5	.	.	CASSLRLVGTQYF	TGTGCCAGCAGCTTACGCCTCGTTGGGACCCAGTACTTC
TRBV6-6	TRBJ2-7	.	.	CASSYGQGTYEQYF	TGTGCCAGCAGTTACGGGCAGGGTACCTACGAGCAGTACTTC
TRBV18	TRBJ2-7	TRBD1	.	CASSPGTGSWEQYF	TGTGCCAGCTCACCTGGGACAGGGTCGTGGGAGCAGTACTTC
TRBV18	TRBJ2-5	.	.	CASSPGFGETQYF	TGTGCCAGCTCACCAGGGTTCGGTGAGACCCAGTACTTC
TRBV2	TRBJ1-1	TRBD1	.	CASSVFQGDTEAFF	TGTGCCAGCAGTGTCTTTCAGGGGGACACTGAAGCTTTCTTT
TRBV5-8	TRBJ1-4	TRBD1	.	CASSWDRGREKLFF	TGTGCCAGCAGCTGGGACAGGGGAAGAGAAAAACTGTTTTTT
TRBV10-2	TRBJ2-5	.	.	CASSEGQGRGYQETQYF	TGCGCCAGCAGTGAAGGGCAGGGGCGGGGGTACCAAGAGACCCAGTACTTC
TRBV9	TRBJ2-5	TRBD2	.	CASSVGLGSETQYF	TGTGCCAGCAGCGTGGGACTAGGGTCGGAGACCCAGTACTTC
TRBV7-2	TRBJ2-2	TRBD2	once	CASSFGWGRDTGELFF	TGTGCCAGCAGCTTCGGTTGGGGGAGGGACACCGGGGAGCTGTTTTTT
TRBV7-2	TRBJ1-1	.	once	CASSRSQGFNTEAFF	TGTGCCAGCAGCCGGTCACAGGGTTTTAACACTGAAGCTTTCTTT
TRBV5-1	TRBJ1-4	TRBD1	.	CASRDRGATNEKLFF	TGCGCCAGCAGGGACAGGGGAGCAACTAATGAAAAACTGTTTTTT
TRBV7-9	TRBJ2-1	.	.	CASSLIRGKGGEQFF	TGTGCCAGCAGCTTAATCCGGGGTAAGGGTGGTGAGCAGTTCTTC
TRBV30	TRBJ1-1	.	.	CAWNNQGLTEAFF	TGTGCCTGGAATAACCAGGGACTCACTGAAGCTTTCTTT
TRBV4-3	TRBJ2-2	.	once	CASSQLYSSPTGELFF	TGCGCCAGCAGCCAACTTTACTCGTCCCCCACCGGGGAGCTGTTTTTT
TRBV27	TRBJ1-1	.	.	CASSLRSGTEAFF	TGTGCCAGCAGTTTACGATCCGGCACTGAAGCTTTCTTT
TRBV4-1	TRBJ2-3	.	.	CASSQDPGRGTDTQYF	TGCGCCAGCAGCCAAGATCCGGGACGAGGCACAGATACGCAGTATTTT
TRBV6-5	TRBJ2-7	.	.	CASSYSVGGAAYEQYF	TGTGCCAGCAGTTACTCCGTGGGGGGGGCAGCCTACGAGCAGTACTTC
TRBV6-4	TRBJ1-5	.	.	CASSDSSTESNQPQHF	TGTGCCAGCAGTGACTCGAGTACGGAAAGCAATCAGCCCCAGCATTTT
TRBV18	TRBJ2-7	.	.	CASSPPSVYEQYF	TGTGCCAGCTCACCACCGTCGGTCTACGAGCAGTACTTC
TRBV4-3	TRBJ1-5	.	once	CASSPVAGVGNQPQHF	TGCGCCAGCAGCCCGGTCGCAGGGGTTGGCAATCAGCCCCAGCATTTT
TRBV5-1	TRBJ2-1	TRBD1	once	CASSPGTGTYNEQFF	TGCGCCAGCAGCCCTGGGACAGGGACTTACAATGAGCAGTTCTTC
TRBV2	TRBJ2-5	.	.	CASSYLGETQYF	TGTGCCAGCAGCTACCTAGGGGAGACCCAGTACTTC
TRBV29-1	TRBJ1-3	.	.	CSAGAGNTIYF	TGCAGCGCAGGGGCTGGAAACACCATATATTTT
TRBV14	TRBJ1-2	.	few	CASSQVGGISGYTF	TGTGCCAGCAGCCAAGTGGGTGGCATCTCGGGCTACACCTTC
TRBV2	TRBJ1-2	.	once	CASSEEGHVNLGYTF	TGTGCCAGCAGTGAAGAGGGACACGTTAATTTAGGCTACACCTTC
TRBV6-1	TRBJ2-1	TRBD1	.	CASSEEGFGTDAYNEQFF	TGTGCCAGCAGTGAGGAAGGGTTCGGGACAGACGCCTACAATGAGCAGTTCTTC
TRBV11-2	TRBJ2-7	TRBD2	.	CASSSTSGRAAEQYF	TGTGCCAGCAGCTCGACTAGCGGGAGGGCCGCCGAGCAGTACTTC
TRBV6-6	TRBJ1-2	.	once	CASRPFGAPYGYTF	TGTGCCAGCAGACCGTTCGGGGCACCCTATGGCTACACCTTC
TRBV10-3	TRBJ2-7	.	.	CAISEAAAQIYEQYF	TGTGCCATCAGTGAGGCAGCGGCTCAGATTTACGAGCAGTACTTC
TRBV15	TRBJ2-3	.	.	CATSRRDPNTQYF	TGTGCCACCAGCAGGCGGGACCCTAATACGCAGTATTTT
TRBV28	TRBJ1-2	TRBD1	.	CASRDRQGARDGYTF	TGTGCCAGCAGGGATAGACAGGGGGCGAGAGATGGCTACACCTTC
TRBV7-2	TRBJ2-7	.	.	CASAGRGHYEQYF	TGTGCCAGTGCTGGTAGGGGACACTACGAGCAGTACTTC
TRBV30	TRBJ1-1	.	.	CAWKGPSGTEAFF	TGTGCCTGGAAGGGCCCGTCGGGCACTGAAGCTTTCTTT
TRBV5-1	TRBJ2-2	.	.	CASSLRTDTGELFF	TGCGCCAGCAGCCTACGGACAGACACCGGGGAGCTGTTTTTT
TRBV28	TRBJ2-6	TRBD1	once	CASAGTVASGANVLTF	TGTGCCAGTGCCGGGACAGTCGCCTCTGGGGCCAACGTCCTGACTTTC